This TCR beta chain was captured by sequencing in a study of neoadjuvant anti-PD-1 for oral cavity cancer. Study-level information: Patients without progression received a fourth nivolumab dose around day 43, then surgical resection on days 50-56. Study-wide results and caveats: Treg/Th17 ratio rose with pretreatment blood and fell with post-treatment tumor TCRbeta clonality.

As to time point: after neoadjuvant nivolumab, at surgical resection. Profiling relied on immunoSEQ multiplex PCR, and the TCRdb table lists in-frame clones only, not all of them. Among about 9,600 clones, about 60% were seen once, and the ten largest hold approximately 3.8%. Comments on this clone: The antigen is undetermined.

The material was PBMCs, obtained after nivolumab (anti-PD-1) treatment. The TCR originated in a person between 40 and 85 years old with oral cavity squamous cell carcinoma.

The CDR3 spells CASRGDTTGANVLTF. In nucleotides, the CDR3 is TGTGCCAGCAGGGGGGATACGACAGGGGCCAACGTCCTGACTTTC. The chain uses TRBV6-1 and TRBJ2-6; D tentatively fits TRBD1 or TRBD2 (5 bases each). Trimming removed 6 bases at V and 4 bases at J, with 13 bases between. The CDR3 has 15 residues. Germline-derived CDR1 and CDR2 are MNHNS and SASEGT.